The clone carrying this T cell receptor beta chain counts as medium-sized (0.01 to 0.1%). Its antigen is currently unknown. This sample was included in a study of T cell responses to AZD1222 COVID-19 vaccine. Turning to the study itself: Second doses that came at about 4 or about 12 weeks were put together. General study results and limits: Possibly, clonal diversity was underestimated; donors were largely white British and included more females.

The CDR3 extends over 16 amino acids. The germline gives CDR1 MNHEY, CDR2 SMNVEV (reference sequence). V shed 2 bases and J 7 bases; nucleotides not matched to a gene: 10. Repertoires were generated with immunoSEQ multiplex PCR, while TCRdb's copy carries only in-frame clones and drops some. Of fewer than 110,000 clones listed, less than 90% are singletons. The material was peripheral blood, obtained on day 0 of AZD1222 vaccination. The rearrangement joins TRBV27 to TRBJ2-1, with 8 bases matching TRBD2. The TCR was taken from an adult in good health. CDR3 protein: CASSLLAGGGRNEQFF. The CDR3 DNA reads TGTGCCAGCAGTTTACTCGCGGGGGGCGGAAGAAATGAGCAGTTCTTC.